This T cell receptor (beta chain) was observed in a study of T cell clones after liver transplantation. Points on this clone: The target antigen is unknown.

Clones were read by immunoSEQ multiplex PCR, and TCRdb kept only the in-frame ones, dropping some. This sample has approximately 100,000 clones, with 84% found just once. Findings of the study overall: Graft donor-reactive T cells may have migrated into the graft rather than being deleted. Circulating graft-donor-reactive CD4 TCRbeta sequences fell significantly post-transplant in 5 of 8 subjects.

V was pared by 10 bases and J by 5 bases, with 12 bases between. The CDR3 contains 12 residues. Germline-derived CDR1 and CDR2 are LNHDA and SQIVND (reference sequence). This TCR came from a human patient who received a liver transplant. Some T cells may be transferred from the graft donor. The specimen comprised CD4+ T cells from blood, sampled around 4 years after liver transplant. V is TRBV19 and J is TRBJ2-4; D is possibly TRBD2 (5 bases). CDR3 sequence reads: CATTSGENIQYF. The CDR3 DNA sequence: TGTGCCACTACTTCCGGGGAAAACATTCAGTACTTC.